The subject of this entry is one TCR beta chain. The clone's antigen remains unknown. No much larger clonotype is one base removed from it; base qualities were not supplied. The data derive from a study of cytomegalovirus exposure and HLA in healthy donors (dated by TCRdb to 2016 to 2017). At the level of the whole study: An earlier analysis of some 500 of the donors reported approximately 270 Gb of sequence data and approximately 110 million unique TCR beta sequences from 150 million to 200 million T cells. A later analysis re-analyzed previously published TCR beta repertoires from 550 to 700 donors and added high-resolution HLA genotyping to study TCR occurrence patterns. All discovery cohort repertoires had been generated on a single sequencing platform. Across some 400 genotyped donors of the cohort, an average of about 220,000 unique TCR beta nucleotide sequences per donor were sequenced, and roughly a sixth of those sequences were non-productive. An earlier analysis of fewer than 700 of the donors applied high-throughput TCR beta sequencing to assess whether each TCR beta V gene segment acted as functional or pseudogenic. The study used immunosequencing to profile the T cell repertoires of several hundred subjects and linked those repertoires to cytomegalovirus serostatus. To predict cytomegalovirus infection status, the study brought together high-throughput TCR immunosequencing, statistical association of individual TCRs with disease status, and machine learning. Class I and class II HLA loci were covered by the typing at four-digit resolution. An early release covering some 640 HLA-typed donors comprised around 300 gigabases of sequencing data and around 86 million unique TCR sequences. Donor age, sex, ethnicity and CMV serostatus were compiled alongside the repertoire data. Roughly five DR-DQ haplotypes were treated as single units for association and clustering because of strong linkage in the cohort. The study was designed to test whether signatures of past pathogen exposure could be identified by cataloging public T cell receptors. Genome-wide SNP genotypes for about 55% of the roughly 670 donors were used in a later genetic analysis, which treated that subset as a discovery cohort. Rather than using new phenotypic data, the later analysis identified candidate immune exposures from TCR beta sequences and from how often those sequences occurred across donors. Among the approximately 430 genotyped donors, about 83% belonged to the genetic ancestry cluster associated with self-reported Caucasian donors. The number of donors typed differed by locus, with about 629-630 for A, B, C, DRB1 and DQB1, 522 for DQA1, about 610 for DPA1, and around 430 for DPB1. A separate validation cohort of about 110 different subjects was used in addition to the approximately 640-subject first cohort. General findings and caveats noted by the study authors: Presence/absence analyses assumed roughly uniform sequencing depth across donors, an assumption that may not hold. In a later analysis, HLA-associated TCR beta chains showed more clonal expansion and lower generation probabilities than non-associated chains that were equally common. According to the authors, the approach could potentially be generalized to other disease states and immunological phenotypes. At a false discovery rate of 0.05, a later analysis linked about 16,000 TCR beta sequences to specific HLA alleles. HLA typing was unavailable for some donors at each locus, so association tests used only the typed subset. The classifier was reported to diagnose cytomegalovirus status with high specificity and sensitivity in both the original cohort and the validation cohort. Compared with the roughly 600-donor mean, donors in an Asian-associated ancestry cluster had fewer N-insertions in productive TCRs, according to a later genetic analysis. In a later analysis, most CMV-associated TCR beta chains were found to appear HLA-restricted, with HLA associations seemingly driven largely by CMV exposure. In a later analysis, TCR association rates were found to vary across HLA loci, with the most associated TCRs seen for DRB1 alleles and the fewest for HLA-C alleles. An earlier analysis of approximately 500 of the donors showed that most TCR beta V segments appeared in productive rearrangements either about 87% or about 30% of the time, which broadly matched IMGT annotations. The 87-base-pair reads could not distinguish some IMGT-functional V segments, including TRBV6-2 and TRBV6-3, so those segments were excluded. A further reported finding was that TCR beta sequences accurately predicted the HLA-A and HLA-B alleles for most subjects in the first cohort. Most TCR sequences were seen in very few donors, while some public TCRs were found in many individuals. Several of the top co-occurrence clusters appeared to be linked to parvovirus B19, influenza, CMV and Epstein-Barr virus, according to a later analysis. In vitro tests confirmed that a few of the cytomegalovirus-associated TCR beta chains recognize cytomegalovirus antigens. A cluster of highly shared sequence variants was judged likely to be a technical artifact of the sequencing pipeline. Correlated functional status among segregating V segments might be attributable to linkage disequilibrium, but an unknown experimental factor could not be ruled out. V-gene and J-gene trimming of TCR beta chains was associated with a missense DCLRE1C variant in a later genetic analysis, and the association was replicated in an independent cohort. The only immune exposure information available for the cohort was CMV serostatus. Strong co-occurrence of HLA alleles, especially DR and DQ, made assigning TCR associations to individual alleles difficult. In this cohort, only TCR beta chains were sequenced, and detectable features were limited by the absence of alpha or paired-chain data. The earlier analysis of around 600 of the donors excluded 15 to 20 rarely observed V segments, including chromosome 9 orphons, because counts were too low. The study gave a list of 150 to 200 TCR beta chains associated with cytomegalovirus.

The method was the immunoSEQ multiplex PCR assay. A mixture of 60 forward primers for TCR Vbeta segments and 13 reverse primers for TCR Jbeta segments was used in the multiplex PCR. The CDR3 region of rearranged TCR beta genes was amplified from genomic DNA by a multiplex PCR assay. The amplified TCR beta libraries were sequenced on the Illumina HiSeq System as 87-base-pair reads. The authors' pipeline ran thus. A later analysis counted tens of millions of unique TCR beta chains across the 600 to 850 repertoires, and around 9.9 million of these chains were shared by at least two donors. To remove PCR and sequencing errors, raw reads were error-corrected and collapsed into unique sequences using a nearest-neighbor algorithm that merged closely related sequences. CDR3 sequences were aligned to IMGT reference sequences to assign V, D and J gene segments. Each retained sequence needed at least a six-nucleotide match to both a V gene segment and a J gene segment. A rearrangement was called productive if the CDR3 had no stop codons and remained in frame with V and J, and every other rearrangement was called non-productive. CDR3 was defined by IMGT convention, running from the second conserved V-encoded cysteine to the conserved J-encoded phenylalanine. The earlier analysis of fewer than 700 of the donors excluded sequences that lacked an unambiguous match to a single V gene segment. An earlier analysis of approximately 590 of the donors called V segments functional above 56.7% productive rearrangements and segregating when the between-donor standard deviation exceeded 5%. A statistical classification framework was developed to diagnose cytomegalovirus status using the catalog of TCR beta chain sequences. V and J gene assignment, in a later analysis, came from comparing TCR nucleotide sequences with IMGT/GENE-DB human TR gene sequences. A later analysis assigned CDR3 sequences and most-parsimonious VDJ recombination scenarios with the TCRdist pipeline. In a later analysis, each TCR beta chain was defined by its CDR3 amino acid sequence together with its V-gene family, and reads lacking a unique V-gene family were excluded. A later analysis removed 592 highly shared, low-generation-probability nucleotide sequences to deal with suspected cross-contamination and a sequencing artifact. For each public chain, a later analysis derived a clonal expansion index from normalized ranks of inferred template counts within each repertoire. In a later analysis, generation probabilities were computed using a VDJ recombination model fitted to out-of-frame rearrangements, and the results were checked against IGoR. In a later analysis, hypergeometric tests were used to score TCR-TCR, TCR-HLA and TCR-CMV co-occurrence, with a repertoire-size bias correction applied to TCR pairs. False discovery rates were estimated in a later analysis by permuting HLA or CMV assignments 20 times. In a later analysis, co-occurring TCRs were grouped with DBSCAN, and TCRdist sequence similarity was added when clustering was performed within HLA-allele-positive subsets. Repertoires with fewer than 30,000 or more than 120,000 public chains were left out of co-occurrence clustering, as were four to six repertoires with anomalous nucleotide sharing. The table comes from immuneACCESS by way of TCRdb, which keeps in-frame sequences with V and J called. Part of the clones is missing from these tables; in studies checked, under half for an unresolved V gene and the rest for unknown reasons. V, J and clone size reflect that table, while D and trimming were determined from the DNA. This sample is represented by about 61,000 clones; approximately 89% of them were singletons. The ten largest clones represent over 1.1% of the sample.

In total, around 600 healthy bone marrow donors made up the cohort. At the time of sampling, all cohort members were nominally healthy, though unrecorded immune exposures were likely present. The donor tested CMV seronegative, placing the donor among the approximately 400 seronegative members of the cohort. Every donor gave a peripheral blood sample, and the peripheral blood mononuclear cells from that sample were used for TCR beta sequencing. The Qiagen DNeasy Blood Extraction Kit was used to extract genomic DNA from the blood cell samples. The germline V gene sets CDR1 to SGHTA and CDR2 to FQGTGA. V gives up 2 bases and J gives up 5 bases, and the segment between their germline ends measures 12 bases. There are 14 amino acids in the CDR3, from cysteine to phenylalanine inclusive. Only the CDR3 portion is preserved as DNA: 42 bases, with reading frame beginning at the first base.

The TCR originated in a man between 18 and 29 years old in good health and CMV-seronegative. Rearrangement joined TRBV7-3 to TRBJ2-5; D gene: possibly TRBD2, on 7 matching bases. Material: PBMCs. For the CDR3, the sequence is CASSLSGGLETQYF. The DNA is TGTGCCAGCAGCTTATCCGGGGGGCTGGAGACCCAGTACTTC.